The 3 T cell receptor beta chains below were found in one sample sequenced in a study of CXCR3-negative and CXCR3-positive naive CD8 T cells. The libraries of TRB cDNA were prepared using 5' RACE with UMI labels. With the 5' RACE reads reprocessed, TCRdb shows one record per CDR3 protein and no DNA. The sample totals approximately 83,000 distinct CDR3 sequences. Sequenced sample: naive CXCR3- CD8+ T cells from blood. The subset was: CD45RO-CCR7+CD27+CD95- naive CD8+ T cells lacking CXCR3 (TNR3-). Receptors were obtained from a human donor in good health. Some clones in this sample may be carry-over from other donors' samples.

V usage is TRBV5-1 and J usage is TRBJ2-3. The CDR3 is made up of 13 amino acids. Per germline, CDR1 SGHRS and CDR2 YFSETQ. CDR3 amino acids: CASSSRYWDTQYF. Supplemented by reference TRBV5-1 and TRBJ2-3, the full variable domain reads KAGVTQTPRYLIKTRGQQVTLSCSPISGHRSVSWYQQTPGQGLQFLFEYFSETQRNKGNFPGRFSGRQFSNSRSEMNVSTLELGDSALYLCASSSRYWDTQYFGPGTRLTVL.

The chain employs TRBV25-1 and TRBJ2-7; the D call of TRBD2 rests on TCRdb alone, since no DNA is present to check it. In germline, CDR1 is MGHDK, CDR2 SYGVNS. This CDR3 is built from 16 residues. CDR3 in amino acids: CASSDFSAGYSYEQYF.

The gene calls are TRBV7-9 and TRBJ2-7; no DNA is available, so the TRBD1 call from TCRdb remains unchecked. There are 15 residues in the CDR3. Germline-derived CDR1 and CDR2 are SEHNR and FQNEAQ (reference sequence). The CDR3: CASSSRTGKPYEQYF.